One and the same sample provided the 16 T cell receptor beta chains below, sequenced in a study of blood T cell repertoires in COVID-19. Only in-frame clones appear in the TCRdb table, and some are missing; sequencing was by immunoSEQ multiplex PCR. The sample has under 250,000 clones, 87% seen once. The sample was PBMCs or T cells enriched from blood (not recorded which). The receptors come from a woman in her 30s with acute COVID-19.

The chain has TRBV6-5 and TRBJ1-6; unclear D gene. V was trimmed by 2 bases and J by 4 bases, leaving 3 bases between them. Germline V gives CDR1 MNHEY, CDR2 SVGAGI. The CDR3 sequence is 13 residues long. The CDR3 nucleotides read TGTGCCAGCAGTTACGAGTATAATTCACCCCTCCACTTT. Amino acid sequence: CASSYEYNSPLHF.

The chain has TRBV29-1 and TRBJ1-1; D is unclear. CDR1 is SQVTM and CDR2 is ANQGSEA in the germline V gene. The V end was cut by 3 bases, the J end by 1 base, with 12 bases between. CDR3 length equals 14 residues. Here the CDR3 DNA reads TGCAGCGTTGACCTGGATCAGGCGAACACTGAAGCTTTCTTT. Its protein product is CSVDLDQANTEAFF.

In DNA form, the CDR3 reads TGTGCCAGCAGCTCACAGGGGGCTTATGAAAAACTGTTTTTT. Translation: CASSSQGAYEKLFF. The gene calls are TRBV7-9 and TRBJ1-4; TRBD1 agrees at 9 bases. The germline V gene encodes CDR1 SEHNR and CDR2 FQNEAQ (reference sequence). Germline trimming cut 4 bases from V and 6 bases from J; bases unmatched to any gene: 3. The CDR3 has 14 residues.

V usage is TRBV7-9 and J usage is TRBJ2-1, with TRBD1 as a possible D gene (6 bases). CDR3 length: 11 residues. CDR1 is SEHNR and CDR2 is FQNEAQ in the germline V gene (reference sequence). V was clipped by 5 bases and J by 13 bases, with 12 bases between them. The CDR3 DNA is TGTGCCAGCAGCCCAGGACAGTTACAGTTCTTC. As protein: CASSPGQLQFF.

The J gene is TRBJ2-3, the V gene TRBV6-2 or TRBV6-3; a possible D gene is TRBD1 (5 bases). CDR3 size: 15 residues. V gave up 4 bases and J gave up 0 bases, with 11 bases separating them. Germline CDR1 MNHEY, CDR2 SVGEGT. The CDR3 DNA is TGTGCCAGCAGTTCCCGCAGGGCTAGCACAGATACGCAGTATTTT. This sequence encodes CASSSRRASTDTQYF.

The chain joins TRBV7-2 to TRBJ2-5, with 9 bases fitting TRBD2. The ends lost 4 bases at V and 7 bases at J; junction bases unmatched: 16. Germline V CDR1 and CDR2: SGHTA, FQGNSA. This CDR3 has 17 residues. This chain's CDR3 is CASSSMRGGARMGTQYF. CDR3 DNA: TGTGCCAGCAGCTCAATGCGGGGGGGCGCTCGCATGGGGACCCAGTACTTC.

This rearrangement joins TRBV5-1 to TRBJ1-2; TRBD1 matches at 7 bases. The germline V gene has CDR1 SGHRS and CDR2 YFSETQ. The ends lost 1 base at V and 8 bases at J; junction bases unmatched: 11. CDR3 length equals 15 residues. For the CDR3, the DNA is TGCGCCAGCAGCTTGTTGACGACAGGGAGTGACGGCTACACCTTC. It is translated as CASSLLTTGSDGYTF.

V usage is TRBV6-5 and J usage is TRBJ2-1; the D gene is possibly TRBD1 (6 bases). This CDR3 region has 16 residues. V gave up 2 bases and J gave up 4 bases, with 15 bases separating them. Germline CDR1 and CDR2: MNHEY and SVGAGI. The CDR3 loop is CASSYDPQQGYNEQFF. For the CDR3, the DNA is TGTGCCAGCAGTTACGACCCCCAACAGGGATACAATGAGCAGTTCTTC.

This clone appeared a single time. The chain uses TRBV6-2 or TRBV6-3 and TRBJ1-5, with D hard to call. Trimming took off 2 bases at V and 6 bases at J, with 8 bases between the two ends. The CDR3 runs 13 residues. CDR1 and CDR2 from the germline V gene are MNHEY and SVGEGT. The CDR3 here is CASSYAAIQPQHF. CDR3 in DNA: TGTGCCAGCAGTTACGCGGCGATTCAGCCCCAGCATTTT.

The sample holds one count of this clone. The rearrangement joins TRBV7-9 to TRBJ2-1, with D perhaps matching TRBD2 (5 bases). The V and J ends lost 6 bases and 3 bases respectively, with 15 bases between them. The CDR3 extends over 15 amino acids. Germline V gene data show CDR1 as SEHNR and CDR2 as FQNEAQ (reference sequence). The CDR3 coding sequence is TGTGCCAGCAGGACGGTGATTAGCGTCTACAATGAGCAGTTCTTC. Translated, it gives CASRTVISVYNEQFF.

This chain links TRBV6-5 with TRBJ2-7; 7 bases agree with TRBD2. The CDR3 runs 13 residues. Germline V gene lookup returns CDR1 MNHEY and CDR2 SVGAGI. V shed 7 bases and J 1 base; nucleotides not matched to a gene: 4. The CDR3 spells CASTSSGSYEQYF. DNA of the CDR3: TGTGCCAGCACCTCTAGCGGATCCTACGAGCAGTACTTC.

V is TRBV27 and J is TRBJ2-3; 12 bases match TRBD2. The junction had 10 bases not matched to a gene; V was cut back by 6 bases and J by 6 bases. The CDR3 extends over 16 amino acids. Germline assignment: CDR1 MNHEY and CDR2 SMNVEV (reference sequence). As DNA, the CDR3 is TGTGCCAGCAGCCCGCTGACTAGCGGGGGATCTGATACGCAGTATTTT. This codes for CASSPLTSGGSDTQYF.

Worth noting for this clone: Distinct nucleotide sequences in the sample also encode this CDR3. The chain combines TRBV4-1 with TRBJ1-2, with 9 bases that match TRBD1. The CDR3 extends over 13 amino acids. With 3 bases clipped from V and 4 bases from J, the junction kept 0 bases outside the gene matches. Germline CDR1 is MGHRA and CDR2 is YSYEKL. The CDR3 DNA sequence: TGCGCCAGCAGCCAGGACAGGGGCTATGGCTACACCTTC. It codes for CASSQDRGYGYTF.

Here the CDR3 DNA reads TGCAGTGCTAGTCGGGTTAGGAGCTCTGGAAACACCATATATTTT. Its protein is CSASRVRSSGNTIYF. The chain couples TRBV20-1 to TRBJ1-3, with D hard to call. Germline assignment: CDR1 DFQATT and CDR2 SNEGSKA (reference sequence). V lost 3 bases and J lost 0, with 12 bases in between. This CDR3 is built from 15 residues.

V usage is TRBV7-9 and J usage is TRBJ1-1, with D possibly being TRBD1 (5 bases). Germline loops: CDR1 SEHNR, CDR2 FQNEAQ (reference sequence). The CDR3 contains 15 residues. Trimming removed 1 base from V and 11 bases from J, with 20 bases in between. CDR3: CASSLGPDTETLAFF. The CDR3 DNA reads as TGTGCCAGCAGCTTAGGTCCGGACACCGAGACGTTGGCTTTCTTT.

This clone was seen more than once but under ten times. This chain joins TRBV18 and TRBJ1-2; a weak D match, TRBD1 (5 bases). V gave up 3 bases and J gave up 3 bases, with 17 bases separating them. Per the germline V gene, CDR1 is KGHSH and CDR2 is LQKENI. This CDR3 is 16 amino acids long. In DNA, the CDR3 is TGTGCCAGCTCACCGGGGTTTGCAGGGCAGGACTATGGCTACACCTTC. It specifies CASSPGFAGQDYGYTF.